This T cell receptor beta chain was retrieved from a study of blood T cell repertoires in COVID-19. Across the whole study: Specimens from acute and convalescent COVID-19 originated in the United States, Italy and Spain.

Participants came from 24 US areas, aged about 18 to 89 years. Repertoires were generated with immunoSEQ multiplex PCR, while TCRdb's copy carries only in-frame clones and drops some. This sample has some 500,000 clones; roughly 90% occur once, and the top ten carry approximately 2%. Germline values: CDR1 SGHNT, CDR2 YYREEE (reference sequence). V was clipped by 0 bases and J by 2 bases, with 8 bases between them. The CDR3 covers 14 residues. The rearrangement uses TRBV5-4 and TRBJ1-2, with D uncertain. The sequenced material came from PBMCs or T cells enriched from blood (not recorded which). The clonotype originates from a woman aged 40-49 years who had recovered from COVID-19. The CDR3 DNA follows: TGTGCCAGCAGCTTGGAACAGATAAACTATGGCTACACCTTC. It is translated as CASSLEQINYGYTF.